The clone carrying this TCR beta chain has more than one count but fewer than ten. Its matching antigen is unknown. There are 15 residues in the CDR3. V lost 5 bases to trimming and J lost 10 bases; unmatched junction nucleotides: 9. Per the germline V gene, CDR1 is SGHTA and CDR2 is FQGNSA. The data were taken from a study of human T cells and chemical hapten exposure. Individual cDNA molecules (in the library) carried attached unique molecular identifiers. In the source study's methods: Across samples, TCR counts had a median of approximately 100,000 and ranged from roughly 23,224 to 690,600. TCRdb processed the RACE reads anew with MiXCR; each CDR3 protein has one entry. None of the V and J calls come from the authors' own analysis; TCRdb made them. The data contain approximately 180,000 distinct CDR3 sequences, just under 30% of them singletons. The time point: pre-sensitization, week 0. The treatment denotes: therapeutic diphenylcyclopropenone sensitization with weekly scalp DPC. At patch-test visits, sampling came before the patch test.

General study points: Positive correlation was observed between PT1 expanded TCR counts and patch test score.

The V and J genes are TRBV7-2 and TRBJ1-6; 9 nucleotides line up with TRBD1. The starting material was whole blood, obtained in connection with sensitization to the hapten diphenylcyclopropenone (DPC). The receptor's source is a young woman with alopecia areata. Some clones in this sample may be carry-over from other donors' samples. The DNA for the CDR3 is TGTGCCAGCAGCCCGGACAGGGGAGTCGGCTCACCCCTCCACTTT. It specifies CASSPDRGVGSPLHF.